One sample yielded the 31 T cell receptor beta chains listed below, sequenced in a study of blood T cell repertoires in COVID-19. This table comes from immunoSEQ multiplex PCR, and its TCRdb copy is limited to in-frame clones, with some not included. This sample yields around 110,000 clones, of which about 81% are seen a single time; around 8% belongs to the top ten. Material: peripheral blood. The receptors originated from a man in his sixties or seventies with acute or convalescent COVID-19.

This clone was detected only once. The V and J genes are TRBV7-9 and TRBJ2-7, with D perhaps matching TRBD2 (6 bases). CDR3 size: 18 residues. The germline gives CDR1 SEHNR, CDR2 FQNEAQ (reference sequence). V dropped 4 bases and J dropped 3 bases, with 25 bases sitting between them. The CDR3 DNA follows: TGTGCCAGCAGCTCCCAGGAGGGGTGGGTAAATTGGCGCTACGAGCAGTACTTC. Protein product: CASSSQEGWVNWRYEQYF.

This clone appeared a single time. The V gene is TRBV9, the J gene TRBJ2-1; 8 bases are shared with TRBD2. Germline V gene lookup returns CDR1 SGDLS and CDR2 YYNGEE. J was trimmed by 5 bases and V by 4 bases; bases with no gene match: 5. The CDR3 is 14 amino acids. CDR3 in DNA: TGTGCCAGCAGCCTAAGGCGGGGGGACAATGAGCAGTTCTTC. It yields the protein CASSLRRGDNEQFF.

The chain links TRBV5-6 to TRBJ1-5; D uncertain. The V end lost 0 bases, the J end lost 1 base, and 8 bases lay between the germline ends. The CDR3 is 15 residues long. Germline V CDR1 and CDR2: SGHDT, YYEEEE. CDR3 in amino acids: CASSLVSSSNQPQHF. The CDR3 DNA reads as TGTGCCAGCAGCTTGGTATCTTCCAGCAATCAGCCCCAGCATTTT.

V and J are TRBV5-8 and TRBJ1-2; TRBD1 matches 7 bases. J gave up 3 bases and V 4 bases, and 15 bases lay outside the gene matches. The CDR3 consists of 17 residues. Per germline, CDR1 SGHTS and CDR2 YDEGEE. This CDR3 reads CASSTIFGQDSYYGYTF. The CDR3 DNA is TGTGCCAGCAGCACGATATTTGGACAGGATTCATACTATGGCTACACCTTC.

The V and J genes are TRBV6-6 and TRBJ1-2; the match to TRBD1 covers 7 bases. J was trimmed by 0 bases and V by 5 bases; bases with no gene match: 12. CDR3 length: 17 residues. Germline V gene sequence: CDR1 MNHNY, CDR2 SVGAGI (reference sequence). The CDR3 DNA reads TGTGCCAGCAGTCAGGGGGAGGGGTCAACTTCTAACTATGGCTACACCTTC. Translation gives CASSQGEGSTSNYGYTF.

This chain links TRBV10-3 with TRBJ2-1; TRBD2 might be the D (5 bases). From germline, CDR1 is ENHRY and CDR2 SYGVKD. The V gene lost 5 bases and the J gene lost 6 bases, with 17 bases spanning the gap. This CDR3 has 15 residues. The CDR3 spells CAISSGSREINEQFF. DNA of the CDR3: TGTGCCATCAGTTCGGGGTCTAGGGAGATCAATGAGCAGTTCTTC.

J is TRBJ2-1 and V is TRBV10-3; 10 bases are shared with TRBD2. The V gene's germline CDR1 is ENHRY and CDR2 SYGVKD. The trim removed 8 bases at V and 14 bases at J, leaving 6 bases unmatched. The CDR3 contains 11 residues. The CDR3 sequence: CAIGVGTSEFF. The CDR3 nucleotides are TGTGCCATCGGCGTTGGGACTAGCGAGTTCTTC.

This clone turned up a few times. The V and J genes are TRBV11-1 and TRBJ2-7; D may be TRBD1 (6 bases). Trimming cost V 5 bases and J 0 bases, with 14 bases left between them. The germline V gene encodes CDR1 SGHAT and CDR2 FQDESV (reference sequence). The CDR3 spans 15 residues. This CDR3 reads CASSRGTLNSYEQYF. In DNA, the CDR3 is TGTGCCAGCAGCAGAGGGACATTAAACTCCTACGAGCAGTACTTC.

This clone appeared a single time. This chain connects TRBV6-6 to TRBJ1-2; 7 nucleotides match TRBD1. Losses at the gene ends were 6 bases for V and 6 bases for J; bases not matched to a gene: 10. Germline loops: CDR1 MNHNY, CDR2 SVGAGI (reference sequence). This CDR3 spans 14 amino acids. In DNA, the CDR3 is TGTGCCAGCAGCCCACCCGGACAGGTGCATGGCTACACCTTC. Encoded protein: CASSPPGQVHGYTF.

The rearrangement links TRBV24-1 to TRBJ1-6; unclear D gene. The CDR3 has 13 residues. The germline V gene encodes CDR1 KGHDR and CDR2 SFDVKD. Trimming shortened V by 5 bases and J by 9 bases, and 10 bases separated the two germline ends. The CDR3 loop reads CATSARESSPLHF. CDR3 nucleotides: TGTGCCACCAGTGCTCGGGAGAGTTCACCCCTCCACTTT.

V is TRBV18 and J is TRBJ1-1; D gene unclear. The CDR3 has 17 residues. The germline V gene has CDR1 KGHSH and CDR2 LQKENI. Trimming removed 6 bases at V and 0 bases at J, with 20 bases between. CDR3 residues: CASSRTPNAEVNTEAFF. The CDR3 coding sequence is TGTGCCAGCTCCCGAACTCCGAATGCGGAGGTGAACACTGAAGCTTTCTTT.

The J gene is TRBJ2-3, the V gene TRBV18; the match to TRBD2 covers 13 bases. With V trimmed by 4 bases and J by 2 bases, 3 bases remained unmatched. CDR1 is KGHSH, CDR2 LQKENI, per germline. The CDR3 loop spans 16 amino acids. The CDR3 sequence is CASSRTSGGPTDTQYF. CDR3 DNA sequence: TGTGCCAGCTCACGGACTAGCGGGGGCCCCACAGATACGCAGTATTTT.

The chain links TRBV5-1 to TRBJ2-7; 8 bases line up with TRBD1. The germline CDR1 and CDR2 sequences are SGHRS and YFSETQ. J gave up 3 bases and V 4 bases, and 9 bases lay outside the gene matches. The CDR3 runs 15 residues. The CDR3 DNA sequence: TGCGCCAGCAGCCGCGGACAGGGTATGGTCTACGAGCAGTACTTC. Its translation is CASSRGQGMVYEQYF.

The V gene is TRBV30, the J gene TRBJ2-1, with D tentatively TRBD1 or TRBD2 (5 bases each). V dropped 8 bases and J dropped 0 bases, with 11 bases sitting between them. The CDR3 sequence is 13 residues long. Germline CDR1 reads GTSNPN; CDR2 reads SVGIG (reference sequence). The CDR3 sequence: CAGTRSSYNEQFF. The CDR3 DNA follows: TGTGCCGGGACGAGGAGCTCCTACAATGAGCAGTTCTTC.

The CDR3 region has the DNA TGCGCCAGCAGCTCGGGGACAGCTGGGGCCAACGTCCTGACTTTC. Protein product: CASSSGTAGANVLTF. This chain joins TRBV5-1 and TRBJ2-6, with 7 bases identical to TRBD1. Germline lookup yields CDR1 SGHRS and CDR2 YFSETQ. V lost 3 bases to trimming and J lost 2 bases; unmatched junction nucleotides: 2. The CDR3 has 15 residues.

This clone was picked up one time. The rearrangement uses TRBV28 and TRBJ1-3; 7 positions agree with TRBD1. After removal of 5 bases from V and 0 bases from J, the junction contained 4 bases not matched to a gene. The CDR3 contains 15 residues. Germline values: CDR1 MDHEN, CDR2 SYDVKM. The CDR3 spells CASSPSGGSGNTIYF. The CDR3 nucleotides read TGTGCCAGCAGTCCATCAGGGGGCTCTGGAAACACCATATATTTT.

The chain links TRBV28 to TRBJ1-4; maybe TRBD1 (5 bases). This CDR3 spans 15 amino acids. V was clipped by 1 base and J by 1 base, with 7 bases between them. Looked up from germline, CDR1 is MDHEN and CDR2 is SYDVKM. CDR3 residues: CASSLSTGTNEKLFF. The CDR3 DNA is TGTGCCAGCAGTTTATCAACAGGAACTAATGAAAAACTGTTTTTT.

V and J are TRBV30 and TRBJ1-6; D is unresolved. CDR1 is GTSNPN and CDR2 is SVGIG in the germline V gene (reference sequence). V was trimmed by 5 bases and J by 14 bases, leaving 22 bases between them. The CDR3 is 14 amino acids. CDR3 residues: CAWGFRVEGMALHF. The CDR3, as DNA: TGTGCCTGGGGTTTTCGAGTAGAGGGCATGGCCCTCCACTTT.

DNA of the CDR3: TGCGCCAGCAGCTTGGCGCCAGGGACAGATACGCAGTATTTT. Protein: CASSLAPGTDTQYF. The chain couples TRBV5-1 to TRBJ2-3; weak D call: TRBD1 (5 bases). The CDR3 is 14 residues long. Trimming pared 0 bases from V and 3 bases from J, leaving 8 bases between. The germline CDR1 and CDR2 sequences are SGHRS and YFSETQ.

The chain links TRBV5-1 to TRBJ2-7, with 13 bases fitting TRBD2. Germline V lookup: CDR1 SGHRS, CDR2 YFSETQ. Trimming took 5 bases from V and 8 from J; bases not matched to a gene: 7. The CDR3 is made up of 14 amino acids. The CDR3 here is CASSRTSGGGQQYF. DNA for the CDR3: TGCGCCAGCAGTCGGACTAGCGGGGGCGGGCAGCAGTACTTC.

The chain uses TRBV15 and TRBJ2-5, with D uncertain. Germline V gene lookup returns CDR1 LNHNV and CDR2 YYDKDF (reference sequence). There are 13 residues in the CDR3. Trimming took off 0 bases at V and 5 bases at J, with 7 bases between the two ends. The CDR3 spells CATSRDPSETQYF. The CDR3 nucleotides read TGTGCCACCAGCAGAGATCCGAGTGAGACCCAGTACTTC.

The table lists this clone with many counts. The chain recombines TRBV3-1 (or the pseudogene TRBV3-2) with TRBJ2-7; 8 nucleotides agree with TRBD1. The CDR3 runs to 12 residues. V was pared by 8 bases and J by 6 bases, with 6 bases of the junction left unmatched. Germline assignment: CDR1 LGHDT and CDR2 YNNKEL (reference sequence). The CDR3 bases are TGTGCCAGCCTGGACAGGGTAGGCGAGCAGTACTTC. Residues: CASLDRVGEQYF.

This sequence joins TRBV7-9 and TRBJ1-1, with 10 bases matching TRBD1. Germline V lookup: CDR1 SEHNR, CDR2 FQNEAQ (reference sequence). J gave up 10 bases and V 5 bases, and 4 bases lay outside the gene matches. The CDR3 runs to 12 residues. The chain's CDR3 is CASSVGTGVAFF. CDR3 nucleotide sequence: TGTGCCAGCAGCGTCGGGACAGGGGTAGCTTTCTTT.

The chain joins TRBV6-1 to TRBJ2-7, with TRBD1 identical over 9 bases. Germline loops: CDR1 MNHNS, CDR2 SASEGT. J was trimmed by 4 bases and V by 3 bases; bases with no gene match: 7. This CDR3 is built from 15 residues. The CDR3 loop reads CASSDAGTGYYEQYF. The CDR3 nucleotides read TGTGCCAGCAGTGATGCCGGGACAGGGTATTACGAGCAGTACTTC.

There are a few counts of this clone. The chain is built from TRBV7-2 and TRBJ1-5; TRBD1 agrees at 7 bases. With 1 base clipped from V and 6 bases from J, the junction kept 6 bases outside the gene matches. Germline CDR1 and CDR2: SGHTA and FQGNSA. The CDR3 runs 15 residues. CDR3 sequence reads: CASSLGQGGGQPQHF. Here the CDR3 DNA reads TGTGCCAGCAGCTTAGGACAGGGAGGAGGTCAGCCCCAGCATTTT.

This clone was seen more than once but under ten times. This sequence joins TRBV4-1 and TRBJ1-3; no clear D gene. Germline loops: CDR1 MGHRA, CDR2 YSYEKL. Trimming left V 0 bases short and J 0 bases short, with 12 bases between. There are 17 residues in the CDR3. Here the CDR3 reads CASSQERERLSGNTIYF. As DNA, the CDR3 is TGCGCCAGCAGCCAAGAAAGGGAGAGACTCTCTGGAAACACCATATATTTT.

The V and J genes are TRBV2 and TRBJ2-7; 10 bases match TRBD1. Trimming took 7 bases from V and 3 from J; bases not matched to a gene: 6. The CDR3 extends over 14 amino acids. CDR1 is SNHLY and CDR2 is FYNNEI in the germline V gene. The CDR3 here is CASTNRDRGYEQYF. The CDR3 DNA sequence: TGTGCCAGCACAAACCGGGACAGGGGCTACGAGCAGTACTTC.

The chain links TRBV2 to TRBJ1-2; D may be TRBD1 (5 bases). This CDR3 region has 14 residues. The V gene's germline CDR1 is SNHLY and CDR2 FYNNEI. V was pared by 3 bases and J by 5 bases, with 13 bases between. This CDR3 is CASSEWRAGYGYTF. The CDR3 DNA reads TGTGCCAGCAGTGAGTGGAGGGCAGGGTATGGCTACACCTTC.

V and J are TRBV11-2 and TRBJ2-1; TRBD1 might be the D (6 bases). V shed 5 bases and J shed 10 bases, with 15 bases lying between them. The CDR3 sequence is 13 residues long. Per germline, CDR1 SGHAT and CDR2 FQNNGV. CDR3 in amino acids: CASSHSGAREQFF. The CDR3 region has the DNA TGTGCCAGCAGCCACTCAGGGGCTCGGGAGCAGTTCTTC.

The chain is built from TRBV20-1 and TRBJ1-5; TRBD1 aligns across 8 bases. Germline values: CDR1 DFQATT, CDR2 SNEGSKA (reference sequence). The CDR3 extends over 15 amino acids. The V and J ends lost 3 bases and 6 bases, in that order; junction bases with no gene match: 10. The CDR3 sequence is CSASPGTGGSQPQHF. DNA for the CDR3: TGCAGTGCTAGTCCAGGAACAGGGGGGTCTCAGCCCCAGCATTTT.

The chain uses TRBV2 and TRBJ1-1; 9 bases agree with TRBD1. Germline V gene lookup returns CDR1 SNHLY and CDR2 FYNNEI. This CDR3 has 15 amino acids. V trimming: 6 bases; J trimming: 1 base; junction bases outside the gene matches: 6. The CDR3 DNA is TGTGCCAGCAGGGCTCGGGACAGGGAGAACACTGAAGCTTTCTTT. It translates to CASRARDRENTEAFF.